This T cell receptor beta chain was identified in a study of T cell changes during pregnancy in multiple sclerosis. The CDR3 covers 15 residues. Unmatched junction bases numbered 7, after V lost 6 bases and J lost 2 bases. From germline, CDR1 is LNHDA and CDR2 SQIVND (reference sequence). As concerns this clone: Other DNA sequences in this specimen translate into the identical CDR3.

Assay: immunoSEQ multiplex PCR; the TCRdb copy retains only in-frame clones and omits some. The sample contains 60,000 to 70,000 clones, over 80% of which appear only once. Sequencing used peripheral blood, obtained in the second trimester of pregnancy. The origin of this receptor is a female donor in good health, enrolled as a control in a pregnancy study. The chain has TRBV19 and TRBJ2-7; 10 bases align to TRBD1. In nucleotides, the CDR3 is TGTGCCAGTAGCACCGGGACAGGGGCTGCCTACGAGCAGTACTTC. Encoded protein: CASSTGTGAAYEQYF.